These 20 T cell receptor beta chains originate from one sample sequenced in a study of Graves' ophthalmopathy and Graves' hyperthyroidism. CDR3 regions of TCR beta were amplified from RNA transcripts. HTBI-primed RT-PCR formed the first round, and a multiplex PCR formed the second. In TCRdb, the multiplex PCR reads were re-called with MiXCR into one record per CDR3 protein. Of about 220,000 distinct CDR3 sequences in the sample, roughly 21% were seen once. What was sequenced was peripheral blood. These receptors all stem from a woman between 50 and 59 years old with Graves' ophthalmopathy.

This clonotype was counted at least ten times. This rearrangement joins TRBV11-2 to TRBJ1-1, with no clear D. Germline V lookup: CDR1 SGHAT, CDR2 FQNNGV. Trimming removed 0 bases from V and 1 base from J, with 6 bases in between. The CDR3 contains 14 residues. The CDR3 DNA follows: TGTGCCAGCAGCTTAGAGTGGTCGAACACTGAAGCTTTCTTT. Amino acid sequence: CASSLEWSNTEAFF.

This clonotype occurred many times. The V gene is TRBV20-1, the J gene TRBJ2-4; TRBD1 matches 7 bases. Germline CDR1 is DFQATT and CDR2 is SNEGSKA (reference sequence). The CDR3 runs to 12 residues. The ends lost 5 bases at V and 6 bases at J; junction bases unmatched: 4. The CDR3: CSARQGRNIQYF. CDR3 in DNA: TGCAGTGCTCGACAGGGTAGAAACATTCAGTACTTC.

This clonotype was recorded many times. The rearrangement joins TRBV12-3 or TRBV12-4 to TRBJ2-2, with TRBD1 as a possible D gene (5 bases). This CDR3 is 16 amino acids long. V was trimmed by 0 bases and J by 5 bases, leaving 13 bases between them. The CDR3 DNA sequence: TGTGCCAGCAGTTTAGCGCATCAGGGTCGGACCGGGGAGCTGTTTTTT. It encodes CASSLAHQGRTGELFF.

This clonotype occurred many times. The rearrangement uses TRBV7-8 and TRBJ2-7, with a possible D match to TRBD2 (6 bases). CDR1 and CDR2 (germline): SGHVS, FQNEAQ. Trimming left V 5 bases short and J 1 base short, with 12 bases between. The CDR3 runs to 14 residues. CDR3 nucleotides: TGTGCCAGCAGCCTCCGGGACTTATCCTACGAGCAGTACTTC. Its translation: CASSLRDLSYEQYF. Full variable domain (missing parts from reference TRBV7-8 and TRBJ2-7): GAGVSQSPRYKVAKRGQDVALRCDPISGHVSLFWYQQALGQGPEFLTYFQNEAQLDKSGLPSDRFFAERPEGSVSTLKIQRTQQEDSAVYLCASSLRDLSYEQYFGPGTRLTVT.

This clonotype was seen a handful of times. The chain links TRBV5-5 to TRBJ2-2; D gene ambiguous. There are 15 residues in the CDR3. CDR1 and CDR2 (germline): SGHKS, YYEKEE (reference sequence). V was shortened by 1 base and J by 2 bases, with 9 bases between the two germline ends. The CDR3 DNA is TGTGCCAGCAGCTTGTACTCTAGTAACACCGGGGAGCTGTTTTTT. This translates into CASSLYSSNTGELFF.

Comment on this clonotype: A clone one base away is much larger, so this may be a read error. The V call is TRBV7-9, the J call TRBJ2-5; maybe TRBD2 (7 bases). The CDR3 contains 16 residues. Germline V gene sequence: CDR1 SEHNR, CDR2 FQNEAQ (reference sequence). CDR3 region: CASSPLGEGVQEAQYF. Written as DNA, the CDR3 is TGTGCCAGCAGCCCACTTGGGGAGGGGGTCCAAGAGGCCCAGTACTTC.

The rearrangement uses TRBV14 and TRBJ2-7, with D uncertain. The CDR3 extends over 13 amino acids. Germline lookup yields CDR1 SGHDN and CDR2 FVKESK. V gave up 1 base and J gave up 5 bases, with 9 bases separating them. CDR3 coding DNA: TGTGCCAGCAGCCAAGGCTCCCCCAACGAGCAGTACTTC. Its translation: CASSQGSPNEQYF.

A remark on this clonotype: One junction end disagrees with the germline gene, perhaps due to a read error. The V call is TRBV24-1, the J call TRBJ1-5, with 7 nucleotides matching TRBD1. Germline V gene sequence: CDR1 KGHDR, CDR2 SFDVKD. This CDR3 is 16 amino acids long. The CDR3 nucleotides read TGTGCCAACCTTCCGACAGGGAAGAATAGCAATCAGCCCCAGCATTTC. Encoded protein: CANLPTGKNSNQPQHF.

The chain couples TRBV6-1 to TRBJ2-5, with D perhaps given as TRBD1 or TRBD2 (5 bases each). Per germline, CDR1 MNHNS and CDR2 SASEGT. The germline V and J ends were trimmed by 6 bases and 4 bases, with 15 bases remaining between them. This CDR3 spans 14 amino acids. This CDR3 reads CASRLQGAAETQYF. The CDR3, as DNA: TGTGCCAGCAGGCTCCAGGGAGCTGCAGAGACCCAGTACTTC.

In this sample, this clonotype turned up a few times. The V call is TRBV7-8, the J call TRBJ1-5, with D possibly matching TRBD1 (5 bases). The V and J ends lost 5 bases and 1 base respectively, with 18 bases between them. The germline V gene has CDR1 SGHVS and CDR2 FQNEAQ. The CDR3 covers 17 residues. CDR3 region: CASSRGAGRRSNQPQHF. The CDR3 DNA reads TGTGCCAGCAGCCGCGGGGCAGGGCGGAGGAGCAATCAGCCCCAGCATTTT.

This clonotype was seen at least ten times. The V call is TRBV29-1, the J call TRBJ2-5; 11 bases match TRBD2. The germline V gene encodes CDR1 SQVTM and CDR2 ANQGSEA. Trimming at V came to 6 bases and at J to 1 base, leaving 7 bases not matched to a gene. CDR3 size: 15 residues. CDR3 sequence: CSVLAGGLRQETQYF. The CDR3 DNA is TGCAGCGTCTTAGCGGGAGGGCTCCGCCAAGAGACCCAGTACTTC.

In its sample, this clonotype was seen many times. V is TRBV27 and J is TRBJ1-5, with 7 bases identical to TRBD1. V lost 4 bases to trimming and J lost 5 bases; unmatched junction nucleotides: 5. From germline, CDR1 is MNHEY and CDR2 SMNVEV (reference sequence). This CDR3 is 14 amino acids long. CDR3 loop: CASSSRDSYQPQHF. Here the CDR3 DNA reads TGTGCCAGCAGTTCCCGGGACAGCTATCAGCCCCAGCATTTT.

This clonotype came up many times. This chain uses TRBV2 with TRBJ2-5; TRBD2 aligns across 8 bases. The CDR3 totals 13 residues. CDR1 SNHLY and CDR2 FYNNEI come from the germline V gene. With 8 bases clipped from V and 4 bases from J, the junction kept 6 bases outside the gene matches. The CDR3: CASDMTSVETQYF. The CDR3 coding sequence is TGTGCCAGCGATATGACTAGCGTAGAGACCCAGTACTTC.

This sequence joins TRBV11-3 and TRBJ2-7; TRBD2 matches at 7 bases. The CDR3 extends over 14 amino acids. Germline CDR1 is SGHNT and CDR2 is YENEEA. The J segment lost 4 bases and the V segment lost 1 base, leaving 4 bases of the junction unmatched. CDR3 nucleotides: TGTGCCAGCAGCTTAGGCGGGAGTCAGTACGAGCAGTACTTC. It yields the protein CASSLGGSQYEQYF.

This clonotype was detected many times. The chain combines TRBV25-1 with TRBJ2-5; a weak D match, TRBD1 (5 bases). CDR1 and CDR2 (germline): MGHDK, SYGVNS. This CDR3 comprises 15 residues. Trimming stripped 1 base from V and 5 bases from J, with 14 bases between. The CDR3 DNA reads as TGTGCCAGCAGTGAATCTCTGGGGCTGGGGGAGACCCAGTACTTC. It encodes CASSESLGLGETQYF.

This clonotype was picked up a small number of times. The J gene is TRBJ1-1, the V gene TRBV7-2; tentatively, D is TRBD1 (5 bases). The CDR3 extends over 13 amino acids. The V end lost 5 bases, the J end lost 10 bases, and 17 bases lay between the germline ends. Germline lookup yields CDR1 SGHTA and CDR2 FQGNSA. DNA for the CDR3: TGTGCCAGCAGCCTAAGGAGGGGCGATGCAGCTTTCTTT. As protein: CASSLRRGDAAFF.

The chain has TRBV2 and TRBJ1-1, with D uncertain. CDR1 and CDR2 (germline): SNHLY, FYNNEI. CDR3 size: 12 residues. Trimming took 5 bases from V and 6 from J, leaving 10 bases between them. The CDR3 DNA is TGTGCCAGCAGTTTGGTTCCCGCTGAAGCTTTCTTT. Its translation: CASSLVPAEAFF. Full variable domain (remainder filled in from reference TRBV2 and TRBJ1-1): EPEVTQTPSHQVTQMGQEVILRCVPISNHLYFYWYRQILGQKVEFLVSFYNNEISEKSEIFDDQFSVERPDGSNFTLKIRSTKLEDSAMYFCASSLVPAEAFFGQGTRLTVV.

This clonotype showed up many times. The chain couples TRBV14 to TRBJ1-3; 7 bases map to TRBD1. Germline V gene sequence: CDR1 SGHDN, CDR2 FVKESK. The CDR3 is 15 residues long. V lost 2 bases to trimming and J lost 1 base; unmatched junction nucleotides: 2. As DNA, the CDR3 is TGTGCCAGCAGCCAACTACAGGGGTCTGGAAACACCATATATTTT. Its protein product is CASSQLQGSGNTIYF.

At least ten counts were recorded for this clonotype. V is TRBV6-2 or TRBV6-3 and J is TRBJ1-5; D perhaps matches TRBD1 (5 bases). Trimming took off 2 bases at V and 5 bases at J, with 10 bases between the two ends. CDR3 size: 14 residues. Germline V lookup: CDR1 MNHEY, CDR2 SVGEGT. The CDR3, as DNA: TGTGCCAGCAGTTACGGGACCTGGGATCAGCCCCAGCATTTT. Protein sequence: CASSYGTWDQPQHF.

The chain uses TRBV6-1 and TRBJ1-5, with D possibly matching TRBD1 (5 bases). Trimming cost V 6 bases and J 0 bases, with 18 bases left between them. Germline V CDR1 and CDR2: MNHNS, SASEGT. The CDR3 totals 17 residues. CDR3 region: CASRDGAGRGSNQPQHF. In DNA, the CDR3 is TGTGCCAGCAGGGATGGGGCAGGGAGGGGTAGCAATCAGCCCCAGCATTTT.